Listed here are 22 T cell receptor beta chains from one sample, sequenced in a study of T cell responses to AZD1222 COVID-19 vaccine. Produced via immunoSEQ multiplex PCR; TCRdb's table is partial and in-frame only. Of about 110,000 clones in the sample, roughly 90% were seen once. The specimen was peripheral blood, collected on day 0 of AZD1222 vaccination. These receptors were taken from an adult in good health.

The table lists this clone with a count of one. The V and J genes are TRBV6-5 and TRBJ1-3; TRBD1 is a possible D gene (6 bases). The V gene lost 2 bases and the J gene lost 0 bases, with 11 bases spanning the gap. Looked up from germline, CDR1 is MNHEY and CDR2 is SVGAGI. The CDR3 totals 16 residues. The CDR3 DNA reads TGTGCCAGCAGTTACGAAACAGGGTTCTCTGGAAACACCATATATTTT. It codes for CASSYETGFSGNTIYF.

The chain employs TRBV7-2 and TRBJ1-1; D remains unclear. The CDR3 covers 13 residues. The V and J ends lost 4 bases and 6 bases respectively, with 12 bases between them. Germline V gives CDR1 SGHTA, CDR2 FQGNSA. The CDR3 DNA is TGTGCCAGCAGCTGGCGGGAGAAATCTGAAGCTTTCTTT. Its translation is CASSWREKSEAFF.

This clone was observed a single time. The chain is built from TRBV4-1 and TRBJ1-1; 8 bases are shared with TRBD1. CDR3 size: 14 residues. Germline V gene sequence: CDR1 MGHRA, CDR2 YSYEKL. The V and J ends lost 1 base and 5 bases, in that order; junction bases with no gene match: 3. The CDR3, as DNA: TGCGCCAGCAGCCAAGGACAGGGGAGGACTGAAGCTTTCTTT. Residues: CASSQGQGRTEAFF.

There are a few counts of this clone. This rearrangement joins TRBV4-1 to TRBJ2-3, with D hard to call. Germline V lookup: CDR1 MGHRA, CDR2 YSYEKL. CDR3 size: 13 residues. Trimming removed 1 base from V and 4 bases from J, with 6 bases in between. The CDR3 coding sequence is TGCGCCAGCAGCCAAGGCCAGCCAGATACGCAGTATTTT. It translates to CASSQGQPDTQYF.

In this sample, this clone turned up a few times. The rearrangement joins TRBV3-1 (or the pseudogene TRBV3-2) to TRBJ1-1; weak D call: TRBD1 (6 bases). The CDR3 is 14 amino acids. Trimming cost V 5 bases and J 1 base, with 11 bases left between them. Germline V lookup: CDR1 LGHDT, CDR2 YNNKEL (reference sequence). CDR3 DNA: TGTGCCAGCAGCTTTACACAGGGGAACACTGAAGCTTTCTTT. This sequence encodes CASSFTQGNTEAFF.

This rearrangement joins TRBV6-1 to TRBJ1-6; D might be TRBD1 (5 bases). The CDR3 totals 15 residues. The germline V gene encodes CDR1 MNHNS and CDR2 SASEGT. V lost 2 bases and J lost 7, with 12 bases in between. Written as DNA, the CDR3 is TGTGCCAGCAGTGAAATCTGGGGGGGAAATTCACCCCTCCACTTT. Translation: CASSEIWGGNSPLHF.

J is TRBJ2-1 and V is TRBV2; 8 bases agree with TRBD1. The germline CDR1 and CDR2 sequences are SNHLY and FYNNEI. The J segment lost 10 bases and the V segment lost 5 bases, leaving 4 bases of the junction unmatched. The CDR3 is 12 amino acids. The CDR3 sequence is CASSFTGGEQFF. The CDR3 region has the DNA TGTGCCAGCAGTTTTACAGGGGGAGAGCAGTTCTTC.

The CDR3 sequence is CASRLEGTDTQYF. The CDR3 region has the DNA TGTGCCAGTAGGCTAGAGGGGACAGATACGCAGTATTTT. The chain couples TRBV19 to TRBJ2-3; possibly TRBD1 or TRBD2 for D (5 bases each). The V end was cut by 6 bases, the J end by 3 bases, with 10 bases between. CDR3 size: 13 residues. Germline V CDR1 and CDR2: LNHDA, SQIVND (reference sequence).

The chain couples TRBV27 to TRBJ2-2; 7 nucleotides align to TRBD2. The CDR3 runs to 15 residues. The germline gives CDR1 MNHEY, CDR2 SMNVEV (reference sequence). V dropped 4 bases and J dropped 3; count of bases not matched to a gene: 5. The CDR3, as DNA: TGTGCCAGCAGTTCCGGGACTATTTACACCGGGGAGCTGTTTTTT. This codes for CASSSGTIYTGELFF.

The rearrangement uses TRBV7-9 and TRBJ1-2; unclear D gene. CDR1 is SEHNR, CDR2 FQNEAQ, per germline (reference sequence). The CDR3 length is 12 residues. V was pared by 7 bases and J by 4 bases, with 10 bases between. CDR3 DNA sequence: TGTGCCAGCACCCCCCGGGGCTATGGCTACACCTTC. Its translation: CASTPRGYGYTF.

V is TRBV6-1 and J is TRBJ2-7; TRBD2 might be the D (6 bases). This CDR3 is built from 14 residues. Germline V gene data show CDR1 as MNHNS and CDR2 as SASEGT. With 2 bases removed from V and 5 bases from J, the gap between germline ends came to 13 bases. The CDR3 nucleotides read TGTGCCAGCAGTGAATACCTAGCGAGGGACGAGCAGTACTTC. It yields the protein CASSEYLARDEQYF.

The CDR3 spells CASSSQGSGQPQHF. CDR3 sequence (DNA): TGTGCCAGCAGCTCCCAGGGGTCTGGTCAGCCCCAGCATTTT. The V gene is TRBV7-9, the J gene TRBJ1-5, with D perhaps matching TRBD1 (6 bases). The CDR3 consists of 14 residues. Germline CDR1 reads SEHNR; CDR2 reads FQNEAQ (reference sequence). Trimming removed 4 bases at V and 6 bases at J, with 13 bases between.

CDR3 region: CASSLGSGRVGDEQFF. CDR3 sequence (DNA): TGCGCCAGCAGCTTGGGGTCGGGCAGGGTTGGCGATGAGCAGTTCTTC. This sequence joins TRBV5-1 and TRBJ2-1; D may be TRBD1 (5 bases). The CDR3 extends over 16 amino acids. Trimming stripped 0 bases from V and 8 bases from J, with 18 bases between. Germline values: CDR1 SGHRS, CDR2 YFSETQ.

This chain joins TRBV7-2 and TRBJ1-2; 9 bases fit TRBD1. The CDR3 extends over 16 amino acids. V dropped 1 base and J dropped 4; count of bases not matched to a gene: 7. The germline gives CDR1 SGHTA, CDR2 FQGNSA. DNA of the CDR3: TGTGCCAGCAGCTTAGTTGGGACAGGGTACAGCTATGGCTACACCTTC. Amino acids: CASSLVGTGYSYGYTF.

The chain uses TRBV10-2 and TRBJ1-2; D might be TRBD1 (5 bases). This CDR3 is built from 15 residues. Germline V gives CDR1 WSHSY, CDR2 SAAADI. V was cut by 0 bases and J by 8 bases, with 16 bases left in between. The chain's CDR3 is CASSESTSGPGGYTF. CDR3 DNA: TGCGCCAGCAGTGAGTCGACATCGGGGCCGGGCGGCTACACCTTC.

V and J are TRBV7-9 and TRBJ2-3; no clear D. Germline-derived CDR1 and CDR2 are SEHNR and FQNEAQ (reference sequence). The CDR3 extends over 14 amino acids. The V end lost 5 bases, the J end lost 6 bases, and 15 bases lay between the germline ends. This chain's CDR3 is CASSPGKGSDTQYF. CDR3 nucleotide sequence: TGTGCCAGCAGCCCCGGCAAGGGATCTGATACGCAGTATTTT.

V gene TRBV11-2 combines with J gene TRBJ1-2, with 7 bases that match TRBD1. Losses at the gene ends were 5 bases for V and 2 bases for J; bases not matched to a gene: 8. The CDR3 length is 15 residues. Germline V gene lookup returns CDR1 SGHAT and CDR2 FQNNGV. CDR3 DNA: TGTGCCAGCAGCACCAGAGGGGGCCAAAACTATGGCTACACCTTC. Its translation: CASSTRGGQNYGYTF.

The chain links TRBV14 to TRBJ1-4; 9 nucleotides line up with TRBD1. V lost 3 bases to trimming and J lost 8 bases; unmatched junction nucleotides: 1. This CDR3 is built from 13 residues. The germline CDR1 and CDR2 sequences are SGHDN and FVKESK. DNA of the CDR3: TGTGCCAGCAGCCAGGACAGGGGCGAAAAACTGTTTTTT. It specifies CASSQDRGEKLFF. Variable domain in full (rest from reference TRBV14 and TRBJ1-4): EAGVTQFPSHSVIEKGQTVTLRCDPISGHDNLYWYRRVMGKEIKFLLHFVKESKQDESGMPNNRFLAERTGGTYSTLKVQPAELEDSGVYFCASSQDRGEKLFFGSGTQLSVL.

This CDR3 is CASSDLRVSEQFF. The CDR3 DNA is TGTGCCAGCAGCGACCTCAGGGTGAGTGAGCAGTTCTTC. This chain uses TRBV7-2 with TRBJ2-1, with a weak D call TRBD1 (5 bases). Germline V gene lookup returns CDR1 SGHTA and CDR2 FQGNSA. V shed 5 bases and J shed 9 bases, with 14 bases lying between them. CDR3 length equals 13 residues.

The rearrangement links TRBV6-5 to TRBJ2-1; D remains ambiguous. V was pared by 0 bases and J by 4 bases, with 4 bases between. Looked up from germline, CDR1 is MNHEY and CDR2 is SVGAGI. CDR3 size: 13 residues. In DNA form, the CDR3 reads TGTGCCAGCAGTTACTCGCGATACAATGAGCAGTTCTTC. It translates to CASSYSRYNEQFF.

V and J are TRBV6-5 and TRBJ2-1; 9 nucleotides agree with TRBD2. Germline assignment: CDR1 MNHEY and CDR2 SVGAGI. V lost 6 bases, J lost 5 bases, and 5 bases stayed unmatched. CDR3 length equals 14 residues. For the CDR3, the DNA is TGTGCCAGCAGACGGACTAGCGCAAACAATGAGCAGTTCTTC. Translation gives CASRRTSANNEQFF.

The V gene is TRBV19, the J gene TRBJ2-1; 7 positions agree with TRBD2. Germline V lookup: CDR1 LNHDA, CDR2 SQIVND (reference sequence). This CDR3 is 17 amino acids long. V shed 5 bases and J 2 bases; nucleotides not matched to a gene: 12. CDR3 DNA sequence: TGTGCCAGTAGTCCAACTATGGGGGGGGAGACCTACAATGAGCAGTTCTTC. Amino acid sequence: CASSPTMGGETYNEQFF.